One T cell receptor (beta chain) is described in this entry. Its antigen is not known. The CDR3 is 17 amino acids. CDR1 and CDR2 (germline): MGHDK, SYGVNS. The data stem from a study of cytomegalovirus exposure and HLA in healthy donors. Background on the study: The study placed less than 90% of its roughly 430 genotyped donors in the Caucasian-associated ancestry cluster.

Researchers ran the PCR with 60 Vbeta and 13 Jbeta primers. Data came from immunoSEQ multiplex PCR; TCRdb stores just in-frame clones and leaves some out. The data contain roughly 250,000 clones, 84% of them singletons. Overall study results and limits: Earlier findings revealed that most TCR beta V segments proved productive either about 87% or about 30% of the time. Later analysis identified several of the most significant clusters that appeared linked to common viral pathogens.

The clonotype originates from a woman in her 40s in good health and CMV-seropositive. The rearrangement uses TRBV25-1 and TRBJ2-5; TRBD1 matches 10 bases. The J call may be faulty, since TRBJ2-7 better matches the DNA end. The specimen sequenced was PBMCs. The CDR3 nucleotides are TGTGCCAGCAGTGAATCGGCCGGGACAGGGGTCTCCTACGAGCAGTACTTC. It codes for CASSESAGTGVSYEQYF.